This TCR beta chain derives from a study of beta chain features in type 1 diabetes. Notes on the study in general: The VDJ junctions of type 1 diabetes patients carried fewer insertions and more deletions. There was a possibility that cDNA sequencing over-represented cells with high TCR expression. Within the patient group, naive, central memory and Treg TCRB repertoires appeared more similar to each other than within healthy donors.

The length of the CDR3 is 12 residues. The V end was cut by 3 bases, the J end by 1 base, with 4 bases between. Germline CDR1 SGHKS, CDR2 YYEKEE (reference sequence). A word on this clone: No antigen is known for it.

Every bit of the isolated RNA underwent reverse transcription, so sequencing read expressed TCRB transcripts. The repertoire was sequenced with immunoSEQ multiplex PCR; TCRdb's copy has only in-frame clones and lacks some. The top ten clones hold under 0.095% of a sample with about 620,000 clones, 15% of them seen once. This TCR derives from a man aged 18 to 30 in good health. The sequenced sample was naive CD4+ T cells from blood. The chain combines TRBV5-5 with TRBJ2-5; D unclear. In DNA form, the CDR3 reads TGTGCCAGCAGCTGGCCCCAAGAGACCCAGTACTTC. Translation gives CASSWPQETQYF.